This T cell receptor beta chain came from a study of early stage breast cancer tumors. This CDR3 region has 14 residues. Germline V gene sequence: CDR1 MNHEY, CDR2 SVGAGI. Trimming pared 2 bases from V and 3 bases from J, leaving 10 bases between. Normal breast often needed roughly 90-300 mg of tissue for enough DNA. Method: immunoSEQ multiplex PCR; TCRdb's copy keeps in-frame clones and lacks some. The profile shows about 9,700 clones, more than 60% of them singletons. Specimen: normal breast tissue next to the tumor. The sequence derives from a middle-aged person with breast cancer. This chain links TRBV6-5 with TRBJ1-2; TRBD1 might be the D (5 bases). In nucleotides, the CDR3 is TGTGCCAGCAGTTACAAGAGGGGTGACTATGGCTACACCTTC. Translation gives CASSYKRGDYGYTF.